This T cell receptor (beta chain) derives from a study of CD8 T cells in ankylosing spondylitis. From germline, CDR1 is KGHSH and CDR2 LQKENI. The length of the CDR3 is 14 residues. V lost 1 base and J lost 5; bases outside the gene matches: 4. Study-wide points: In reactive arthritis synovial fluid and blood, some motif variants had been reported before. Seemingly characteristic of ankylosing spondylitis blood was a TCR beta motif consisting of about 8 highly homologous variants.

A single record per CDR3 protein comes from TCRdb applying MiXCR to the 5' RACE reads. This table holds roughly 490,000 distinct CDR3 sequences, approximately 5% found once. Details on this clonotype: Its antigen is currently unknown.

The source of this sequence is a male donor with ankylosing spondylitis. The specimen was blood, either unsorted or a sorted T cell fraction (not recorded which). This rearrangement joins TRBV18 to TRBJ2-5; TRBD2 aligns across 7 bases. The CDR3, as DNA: TGTGCCAGCTCACCACGCGACGGGAGGGAGACCCAGTACTTC. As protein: CASSPRDGRETQYF.